One and the same sample provided the 29 T cell receptor beta chains below, sequenced in a study of T cell changes during pregnancy in multiple sclerosis. Libraries were prepared by immunoSEQ multiplex PCR; TCRdb keeps only in-frame clonotypes and omits some of them. The sample records roughly 100,000 clones, roughly 90% being singletons. Sequencing was performed on peripheral blood, taken after pregnancy. All receptors derive from a female donor with multiple sclerosis, enrolled in a pregnancy study.

The chain joins TRBV27 to TRBJ1-1, with a weak D call TRBD1 (6 bases). Germline-derived CDR1 and CDR2 are MNHEY and SMNVEV (reference sequence). V was pared by 8 bases and J by 3 bases, with 16 bases between. This CDR3 is 14 amino acids long. DNA for the CDR3: TGTGCCAGCGGGTTACAGGGCAAGTACACTGAAGCTTTCTTT. Encoded protein: CASGLQGKYTEAFF.

The chain uses TRBV29-1 and TRBJ1-1, with a possible D match to TRBD1 (6 bases). The V end was cut by 6 bases, the J end by 1 base, with 21 bases between. CDR1 is SQVTM and CDR2 is ANQGSEA in the germline V gene. This CDR3 region has 16 residues. In DNA form, the CDR3 reads TGCAGCGTCTTGGGCTCCCCCGGGACACAGAACACTGAAGCTTTCTTT. This translates into CSVLGSPGTQNTEAFF. The entire variable domain, with the rest obtained from reference TRBV29-1 and TRBJ1-1, is as follows: SAVISQKPSRDICQRGTSLTIQCQVDSQVTMMFWYRQQPGQSLTLIATANQGSEATYESGFVIDKFPISRPNLTFSTLTVSNMSPEDSSIYLCSVLGSPGTQNTEAFFGQGTRLTVV.

This sequence joins TRBV9 and TRBJ2-5; TRBD2 aligns across 8 bases. V trimming: 5 bases; J trimming: 5 bases; junction bases outside the gene matches: 8. This CDR3 has 14 amino acids. Germline CDR1 reads SGDLS; CDR2 reads YYNGEE. CDR3 bases: TGTGCCAGCAGTCCCCCGGGACTAGTGGAGACCCAGTACTTC. Protein product: CASSPPGLVETQYF.

The chain is built from TRBV5-1 and TRBJ1-2, with TRBD1 identical over 8 bases. Germline trimming cut 4 bases from V and 4 bases from J; bases unmatched to any gene: 9. Germline assignment: CDR1 SGHRS and CDR2 YFSETQ. The CDR3 totals 15 residues. Written as DNA, the CDR3 is TGCGCCAGCAGCCCTGGACAGGGAGTACCCTATGGCTACACCTTC. It translates to CASSPGQGVPYGYTF.

The CDR3 DNA reads as TGCGCCAGCAGCAAGACAGTGAGCTCCTACAATGAGCAGTTCTTC. Translating it yields CASSKTVSSYNEQFF. The rearrangement joins TRBV5-1 to TRBJ2-1; D perhaps matches TRBD1 (5 bases). Trimming shortened V by 4 bases and J by 0 bases, and 11 bases separated the two germline ends. Looked up from germline, CDR1 is SGHRS and CDR2 is YFSETQ. The CDR3 runs 15 residues.

The chain combines TRBV19 with TRBJ1-3; tentatively, D is TRBD1 (5 bases). There are 15 residues in the CDR3. V dropped 4 bases and J dropped 6 bases, with 16 bases sitting between them. The germline V gene encodes CDR1 LNHDA and CDR2 SQIVND (reference sequence). CDR3 sequence (DNA): TGTGCCAGTAGTACCCCGTGGGCAGGGAAAAACACCATATATTTT. As protein: CASSTPWAGKNTIYF.

This chain connects TRBV7-9 to TRBJ2-7; tentatively, D is TRBD1 (6 bases). The V gene lost 7 bases and the J gene lost 0 bases, with 13 bases spanning the gap. This CDR3 is built from 14 residues. Germline CDR1 SEHNR, CDR2 FQNEAQ (reference sequence). The CDR3: CASTRTDYSYEQYF. The CDR3 coding sequence is TGTGCCAGCACGAGGACAGACTACTCCTACGAGCAGTACTTC.

The J gene is TRBJ1-1, the V gene TRBV13; D perhaps matches TRBD1 (5 bases). Per the germline V gene, CDR1 is PRHDT and CDR2 is FYEKMQ (reference sequence). Deletions cut 5 bases from V and 1 base from J, with 20 bases between. CDR3 length: 17 residues. The CDR3 protein is CASSRPPQATTNTEAFF. DNA for the CDR3: TGTGCCAGCAGCCGCCCCCCACAGGCCACTACGAACACTGAAGCTTTCTTT.

The chain is built from TRBV5-1 and TRBJ2-3, with 7 bases aligning to TRBD1. This CDR3 has 15 amino acids. J was trimmed by 1 base and V by 4 bases; bases with no gene match: 6. CDR1 SGHRS and CDR2 YFSETQ come from the germline V gene. CDR3: CASSAQGSRTDTQYF. The CDR3 region has the DNA TGCGCCAGCAGCGCACAGGGGTCCCGCACAGATACGCAGTATTTT.

The chain recombines TRBV14 with TRBJ2-7, with 8 bases identical to TRBD2. V was clipped by 6 bases and J by 2 bases; unmatched bases: 6. Germline assignment: CDR1 SGHDN and CDR2 FVKESK. The CDR3 sequence is 14 residues long. The CDR3 here is CASSKRGNTYEQYF. The CDR3 nucleotides are TGTGCCAGCAGTAAGCGGGGGAACACCTACGAGCAGTACTTC.

The chain uses TRBV10-3 and TRBJ2-3, with D perhaps TRBD2 (5 bases). The CDR3 totals 14 residues. Trimming took 3 bases from V and 4 from J, leaving 11 bases between them. CDR1 and CDR2 (germline): ENHRY, SYGVKD. CDR3: CAISDGGLSDTQYF. As DNA, the CDR3 is TGTGCCATCAGTGACGGAGGACTTTCAGATACGCAGTATTTT.

The J gene is TRBJ2-1, the V gene TRBV4-1; 7 bases map to TRBD1. Germline V gene lookup returns CDR1 MGHRA and CDR2 YSYEKL. Germline trimming cut 6 bases from V and 9 bases from J; bases unmatched to any gene: 2. This CDR3 region has 11 residues. The CDR3: CASRQGSEQFF. The CDR3, as DNA: TGCGCCAGCAGACAGGGGAGTGAGCAGTTCTTC.

The gene calls are TRBV10-3 and TRBJ1-2; D might be TRBD1 (5 bases). V was pared by 0 bases and J by 0 bases, with 8 bases between. CDR3 size: 15 residues. CDR1 ENHRY and CDR2 SYGVKD come from the germline V gene. CDR3 amino acids: CAISESGGANYGYTF. The DNA of the CDR3 is TGTGCCATCAGTGAGTCGGGGGGAGCTAACTATGGCTACACCTTC.

This chain uses TRBV11-3 with TRBJ2-1; 7 nucleotides align to TRBD2. The CDR3 is 13 amino acids. Germline assignment: CDR1 SGHNT and CDR2 YENEEA. With 2 bases clipped from V and 6 bases from J, the junction kept 1 base outside the gene matches. The CDR3 nucleotides are TGTGCCAGCAGCTTAACTAGCGTCAATGAGCAGTTCTTC. Translating it yields CASSLTSVNEQFF.

The V gene is TRBV27, the J gene TRBJ2-3, with 8 bases fitting TRBD2. CDR1 is MNHEY and CDR2 is SMNVEV in the germline V gene (reference sequence). The CDR3 consists of 15 residues. After removal of 3 bases from V and 8 bases from J, the junction contained 10 bases not matched to a gene. As DNA, the CDR3 is TGTGCCAGCAGTTTGGGAGCGGGGGCCCCCGTTACGCAGTATTTT. Its translation: CASSLGAGAPVTQYF.

The J gene is TRBJ1-6, the V gene TRBV5-1; 8 nucleotides align to TRBD1. The ends lost 3 bases at V and 10 bases at J; junction bases unmatched: 12. This CDR3 is 16 amino acids long. Germline values: CDR1 SGHRS, CDR2 YFSETQ. In DNA, the CDR3 is TGCGCCAGCAGCTGGAACCCGGGACAGGTCGGATCACCCCTCCACTTT. Amino acid sequence: CASSWNPGQVGSPLHF.

The chain carries TRBV7-9 and TRBJ1-5; no definite D call. The V gene's germline CDR1 is SEHNR and CDR2 FQNEAQ (reference sequence). This CDR3 is 15 amino acids long. V was trimmed by 1 base and J by 1 base, leaving 8 bases between them. The CDR3 loop reads CASSLGPGSNQPQHF. CDR3 bases: TGTGCCAGCAGCTTAGGTCCGGGGAGCAATCAGCCCCAGCATTTT.

The rearrangement joins TRBV5-1 to TRBJ1-1; D is perhaps TRBD1 (6 bases). Trimming pared 4 bases from V and 4 bases from J, leaving 17 bases between. This CDR3 is built from 15 residues. CDR1 and CDR2 (germline): SGHRS, YFSETQ. The DNA of the CDR3 is TGCGCCAGCAGCAGAATACAGGGTGTTTCCACTGAAGCTTTCTTT. As protein: CASSRIQGVSTEAFF.

V is TRBV5-1 and J is TRBJ2-5, with 9 bases aligning to TRBD1. The CDR3 has 13 residues. The germline V gene encodes CDR1 SGHRS and CDR2 YFSETQ. Trimming at V came to 7 bases and at J to 4 bases, leaving 5 bases not matched to a gene. The chain's CDR3 is CASPGTGRETQYF. As DNA, the CDR3 is TGCGCCAGCCCCGGGACAGGGCGAGAGACCCAGTACTTC. Using reference TRBV5-1 and TRBJ2-5 for the parts outside the CDR3, the full variable domain is KAGVTQTPRYLIKTRGQQVTLSCSPISGHRSVSWYQQTPGQGLQFLFEYFSETQRNKGNFPGRFSGRQFSNSRSEMNVSTLELGDSALYLCASPGTGRETQYFGPGTRLLVL.

CDR3 sequence: CASILGQGVGEAFF. In DNA form, the CDR3 reads TGTGCCAGCATCCTCGGACAGGGGGTAGGGGAAGCTTTCTTT. The chain uses TRBV6-6 and TRBJ1-1, with 10 nucleotides matching TRBD1. The V gene's germline CDR1 is MNHNY and CDR2 SVGAGI (reference sequence). V shed 7 bases, J shed 8 bases, and the junction held 10 bases outside the gene matches. The length of the CDR3 is 14 residues.

The chain combines TRBV9 with TRBJ2-3; 9 bases fit TRBD2. Germline loops: CDR1 SGDLS, CDR2 YYNGEE. The CDR3 length is 16 residues. V lost 0 bases and J lost 5; bases outside the gene matches: 7. CDR3 in DNA: TGTGCCAGCAGCGTAGAGGCGGGGGGGCCGATAGATACGCAGTATTTT. It specifies CASSVEAGGPIDTQYF.

This clone was picked up one time. The V call is TRBV13, the J call TRBJ2-7; weak D call: TRBD1 (5 bases). CDR1 and CDR2 (germline): PRHDT, FYEKMQ (reference sequence). The CDR3 loop spans 17 amino acids. Between the trimmed V and J ends, which lost 4 bases and 2 bases, there was a span of 21 bases. Here the CDR3 reads CASSSLASGSNPYEQYF. The CDR3 DNA reads TGTGCCAGCAGCTCGTTGGCCTCAGGGTCAAACCCCTACGAGCAGTACTTC.

The V and J genes are TRBV5-4 and TRBJ2-1; tentative D call: TRBD1 (6 bases). Germline CDR1 reads SGHNT; CDR2 reads YYREEE (reference sequence). V lost 4 bases and J 10 bases, leaving 12 bases between the germline ends. This CDR3 region has 12 residues. The CDR3 nucleotides read TGTGCCAGCAGCAATACAGGGCTGGAGCAGTTCTTC. As protein: CASSNTGLEQFF. Full variable domain (remainder filled in from reference TRBV5-4 and TRBJ2-1): ETGVTQSPTHLIKTRGQQVTLRCSSQSGHNTVSWYQQALGQGPQFIFQYYREEENGRGNFPPRFSGLQFPNYSSELNVNALELDDSALYLCASSNTGLEQFFGPGTRLTVL.

The CDR3 DNA reads as TGTGCCAGCAGCCAATCACCAATCCGGGATAGCACAGATACGCAGTATTTT. It translates to CASSQSPIRDSTDTQYF. V gene TRBV4-2 combines with J gene TRBJ2-3; the D gene is possibly TRBD2 (5 bases). CDR3 length: 17 amino acids. The germline gives CDR1 LGHNA, CDR2 YNFKEQ. V was trimmed by 2 bases and J by 0 bases, leaving 15 bases between them.

The CDR3 region is CSVAADTQYF. CDR3 sequence (DNA): TGCAGTGTAGCGGCAGATACGCAGTATTTT. This sequence joins TRBV20-1 and TRBJ2-3, with TRBD2 as a possible D gene (6 bases). Deletions cut 7 bases from V and 4 bases from J, with 6 bases between. In germline, CDR1 is DFQATT, CDR2 SNEGSKA (reference sequence). This CDR3 has 10 residues.

This chain connects TRBV11-2 to TRBJ1-2; no definite D call. The CDR3 runs to 14 residues. CDR1 is SGHAT, CDR2 FQNNGV, per germline. V lost 5 bases and J lost 3, with 13 bases in between. The CDR3 loop is CASSQTGGHYGYTF. CDR3 DNA: TGTGCCAGCAGCCAAACGGGAGGCCACTATGGCTACACCTTC.

The genes are TRBV7-3 and TRBJ2-3, with 14 nucleotides matching TRBD2. The CDR3 contains 18 residues. Per the germline V gene, CDR1 is SGHTA and CDR2 is FQGTGA. The V segment lost 0 bases and the J segment 4 bases; nucleotides outside the gene matches: 6. CDR3 region: CASSLTGTSGGFSDTQYF. The CDR3 DNA follows: TGTGCCAGCAGCTTAACGGGGACTAGCGGGGGCTTTTCAGATACGCAGTATTTT.

This clone occurred a few times. The chain uses TRBV6-6 and TRBJ1-5, with D uncertain. V was shortened by 8 bases and J by 2 bases, with 10 bases between the two germline ends. The CDR3 extends over 13 amino acids. Looked up from germline, CDR1 is MNHNY and CDR2 is SVGAGI (reference sequence). The DNA for the CDR3 is TGTGCCAGCTTGTCCGGGGGCAATCAGCCCCAGCATTTT. This translates into CASLSGGNQPQHF.

J is TRBJ1-5 and V is TRBV13, with D unclear. V shed 5 bases and J shed 4 bases, with 15 bases lying between them. Germline V gene lookup returns CDR1 PRHDT and CDR2 FYEKMQ (reference sequence). There are 15 residues in the CDR3. CDR3: CASSTGKASNQPQHF. CDR3 nucleotides: TGTGCCAGCAGCACCGGGAAGGCCTCTAATCAGCCCCAGCATTTT.